This paragraph reports one TCR beta chain. What it binds is unknown. The data belong to a study of OX40 agonist ivuxolimab in advanced cancers. Assay: immunoSEQ multiplex PCR; the TCRdb copy retains only in-frame clones and omits some. Here the sample spans some 80,000 clones, over 85% being singletons. Findings and limits, study-wide: Clonal expansion by week 6 occurred in CD4+ and CD8+ blood T cells (at 0.1 to 3.0 mg/kg).

There are 16 residues in the CDR3. V lost 0 bases, J lost 1 base, and 10 bases lay in between. CDR1 LNHDA and CDR2 SQIVND come from the germline V gene (reference sequence). The rearrangement joins TRBV19 to TRBJ1-3, with D tentatively TRBD1 (5 bases). The receptor's source is an adult with an advanced solid tumor such as melanoma, head and neck, liver or kidney cancer. The material was CD4+ or CD8+ T cells sorted from blood, obtained in a trial of the OX40 agonist ivuxolimab. CDR3 sequence: CASSIDRRGSGNTIYF. In DNA, the CDR3 is TGTGCCAGTAGTATAGATCGGCGGGGGTCTGGAAACACCATATATTTT.